The 21 T cell receptor beta chains presented below share a single source sample, sequenced in a study of blood T cells in healthy people across ages. For the second PCR, which ran for about 7 to 11 cycles, a sample-barcoded 5' primer and a J-beta primer mix were used. TCRdb recomputed calls from the 5' RACE reads with MiXCR, one row per CDR3 protein. Found here are 910,000 or so distinct CDR3 sequences, around 54% of them singletons; the top ten hold about 21%. The sample consisted of blood. The receptors originated from a woman aged 60 to 75 in good health.

CDR3 in DNA: TGTGCCAGCAGTGCTGGCAGTCTCACAGATACGCAGTATTTT. Translation: CASSAGSLTDTQYF. V gene TRBV6-1 combines with J gene TRBJ2-3; D gene uncertain. Trimming pared 4 bases from V and 2 bases from J, leaving 10 bases between. Germline V gene sequence: CDR1 MNHNS, CDR2 SASEGT. The length of the CDR3 is 14 residues.

This clonotype was found a few times. The chain combines TRBV20-1 with TRBJ2-3; D unclear. V lost 5 bases and J lost 6, with 12 bases in between. CDR3 length: 12 amino acids. Germline CDR1 is DFQATT and CDR2 is SNEGSKA (reference sequence). The CDR3 loop is CSAPLSSDTQYF. CDR3 DNA: TGCAGTGCTCCTTTGAGCTCTGATACGCAGTATTTT.

V is TRBV11-2 and J is TRBJ1-1; no reliable D call. The CDR3 length is 15 residues. The V gene's germline CDR1 is SGHAT and CDR2 FQNNGV. Deletions cut 5 bases from V and 6 bases from J, with 19 bases between. In DNA, the CDR3 is TGTGCCAGCAGCCCAGTTATGGGTCTTTCGGCTGAAGCTTTCTTT. Amino acids: CASSPVMGLSAEAFF.

This clonotype was counted a few times. This sequence joins TRBV9 and TRBJ2-5; TRBD2 matches 11 bases. The length of the CDR3 is 16 residues. The V gene's germline CDR1 is SGDLS and CDR2 YYNGEE. J gave up 4 bases and V 0 bases, and 5 bases lay outside the gene matches. The CDR3 sequence: CASSVELAGVGETQYF. The DNA for the CDR3 is TGTGCCAGCAGCGTAGAACTAGCGGGAGTGGGAGAGACCCAGTACTTC. Supplemented by reference TRBV9 and TRBJ2-5, the full variable domain reads DSGVTQTPKHLITATGQRVTLRCSPRSGDLSVYWYQQSLDQGLQFLIQYYNGEERAKGNILERFSAQQFPDLHSELNLSSLELGDSALYFCASSVELAGVGETQYFGPGTRLLVL.

This clonotype was counted at least ten times. The chain combines TRBV27 with TRBJ2-7; TRBD1 aligns across 8 bases. This CDR3 contains 14 residues. Germline V CDR1 and CDR2: MNHEY, SMNVEV (reference sequence). The V and J ends lost 2 bases and 3 bases, in that order; junction bases with no gene match: 3. The CDR3 loop reads CASSLGGTGYEQYF. For the CDR3, the DNA is TGTGCCAGCAGTTTAGGGGGGACAGGCTACGAGCAGTACTTC.

This sequence joins TRBV5-6 and TRBJ2-1; D unclear. Germline V lookup: CDR1 SGHDT, CDR2 YYEEEE. The CDR3 runs 14 residues. Trimming removed 0 bases from V and 7 bases from J, with 11 bases in between. CDR3 region: CASSLVARWNEQFF. The CDR3 DNA follows: TGTGCCAGCAGCTTGGTGGCTCGTTGGAATGAGCAGTTCTTC.

The genes are TRBV7-2 and TRBJ2-7, with D maybe TRBD2 (6 bases). Germline assignment: CDR1 SGHTA and CDR2 FQGNSA. This CDR3 is 17 amino acids long. V dropped 1 base and J dropped 7 bases, with 23 bases sitting between them. The chain's CDR3 is CASSLVGEDYPLGEQYF. DNA for the CDR3: TGTGCCAGCAGCTTAGTGGGAGAGGACTACCCCCTAGGTGAGCAGTACTTC.

The V gene is TRBV20-1, the J gene TRBJ2-3, with 7 positions matching TRBD2. Looked up from germline, CDR1 is DFQATT and CDR2 is SNEGSKA (reference sequence). This CDR3 has 14 amino acids. V was pared by 6 bases and J by 3 bases, with 9 bases of the junction left unmatched. The CDR3 reads CSATEGGGTDTQYF. For the CDR3, the DNA is TGCAGTGCAACCGAGGGCGGGGGAACAGATACGCAGTATTTT.

The gene calls are TRBV28 and TRBJ1-5; D is undetermined. V dropped 3 bases and J dropped 0 bases, with 12 bases sitting between them. This CDR3 has 16 amino acids. CDR1 and CDR2 from the germline V gene are MDHEN and SYDVKM. The CDR3, as DNA: TGTGCCAGCAGTTTTCCCACAGATTTTAGCAATCAGCCCCAGCATTTT. Translated: CASSFPTDFSNQPQHF.

The V call is TRBV14, the J call TRBJ2-4; unclear D gene. From germline, CDR1 is SGHDN and CDR2 FVKESK. The CDR3 runs 13 residues. Trimming stripped 1 base from V and 11 bases from J, with 12 bases between. Here the CDR3 DNA reads TGTGCCAGCAGCCAAGCCCTATTAACTTTTCAGTACTTC. Amino acid sequence: CASSQALLTFQYF.

The chain is built from TRBV25-1 and TRBJ2-7; D unresolved. Germline V CDR1 and CDR2: MGHDK, SYGVNS. Trimming took off 10 bases at V and 0 bases at J, with 16 bases between the two ends. The CDR3 is 14 residues long. CDR3 sequence: CATQSFGYSYEQYF. CDR3 DNA: TGTGCCACCCAGTCATTCGGGTACTCCTACGAGCAGTACTTC.

This clonotype was seen only a few times. V and J are TRBV20-1 and TRBJ2-7; D may be TRBD1 or TRBD2 (5 bases each). The CDR3 is 14 residues long. Looked up from germline, CDR1 is DFQATT and CDR2 is SNEGSKA (reference sequence). Deletions cut 3 bases from V and 5 bases from J, with 17 bases between. Here the CDR3 reads CSASWAGRGHEQYF. CDR3 DNA: TGCAGTGCTAGTTGGGCAGGGCGAGGGCACGAGCAGTACTTC.

There are many counts of this clonotype. The rearrangement joins TRBV9 to TRBJ2-3, with 7 nucleotides matching TRBD2. J was trimmed by 2 bases and V by 0 bases; bases with no gene match: 3. From germline, CDR1 is SGDLS and CDR2 YYNGEE. The CDR3 contains 15 residues. CDR3 bases: TGTGCCAGCAGCGTAGAGGGAGGGATCACAGATACGCAGTATTTT. This gives the protein CASSVEGGITDTQYF.

The rearrangement joins TRBV4-1 to TRBJ2-5; D tentatively reads TRBD1 or TRBD2 (6 bases each). Germline values: CDR1 MGHRA, CDR2 YSYEKL. The CDR3 runs to 16 residues. V lost 4 bases to trimming and J lost 2 bases, with 17 bases between them. In nucleotides, the CDR3 is TGCGCCAGCAGCCGAGAACCTAGGGGGGTACAAGAGACCCAGTACTTC. Translated, it gives CASSREPRGVQETQYF.

This clonotype was found once. V gene TRBV15 combines with J gene TRBJ2-1; D call uncertain. CDR3 length: 12 residues. V was cut by 8 bases and J by 8 bases, with 13 bases left in between. Germline CDR1 reads LNHNV; CDR2 reads YYDKDF (reference sequence). DNA of the CDR3: TGTGCCACCGCACGGCAATTGGATGAGCAGTTCTTC. This encodes CATARQLDEQFF.

For this clonotype: A read error may account for a junction end that differs from germline. The CDR3 DNA reads TGTGCCAGGGAATCAACTGGACACAATGAGCGGTTCTTC. It yields the protein CARESTGHNERFF. This chain links TRBV7-9 with TRBJ2-1; D may be TRBD1 (5 bases). The CDR3 runs to 13 residues. Germline V gene lookup returns CDR1 SEHNR and CDR2 FQNEAQ (reference sequence). Drawing the rest from reference TRBV7-9 and TRBJ2-1, the complete variable domain is DTGVSQNPRHKITKRGQNVTFRCDPISEHNRLYWYRQTLGQGPEFLTYFQNEAQLEKSRLLSDRFSAERPKGSFSTLEIQRTEQGDSAMYLCARESTGHNERFFGPGTRLTVL.

The chain couples TRBV4-2 to TRBJ2-7; 7 nucleotides agree with TRBD1. This CDR3 has 16 amino acids. The germline V gene encodes CDR1 LGHNA and CDR2 YNFKEQ. The J segment lost 10 bases and the V segment lost 0 bases, leaving 15 bases of the junction unmatched. The CDR3 DNA sequence: TGTGCCAGCAGCCAAGAGATCGAGGGGGCGGGCTTGCCCCAGTACTTC. Translated, it gives CASSQEIEGAGLPQYF.

This sequence joins TRBV5-6 and TRBJ2-1, with 9 bases that match TRBD2. Germline V gene sequence: CDR1 SGHDT, CDR2 YYEEEE. This CDR3 has 17 amino acids. Losses at the gene ends were 6 bases for V and 6 bases for J; bases not matched to a gene: 16. As DNA, the CDR3 is TGTGCCAGCACCCCGGGGAGCGGGAGGCTTGCGGGCAATGAGCAGTTCTTC. It is translated as CASTPGSGRLAGNEQFF.

This clonotype came up once. The rearrangement links TRBV7-2 to TRBJ2-3; possibly TRBD1 for D (6 bases). Per germline, CDR1 SGHTA and CDR2 FQGNSA. With 0 bases removed from V and 2 bases from J, the gap between germline ends came to 12 bases. The CDR3 is 16 amino acids. Here the CDR3 reads CASSLARGGHTDTQYF. The CDR3 DNA follows: TGTGCCAGCAGCTTAGCTAGAGGGGGACACACAGATACGCAGTATTTT.

The chain uses TRBV3-1 and TRBJ1-2, with D unresolved. From germline, CDR1 is LGHDT and CDR2 YNNKEL (reference sequence). CDR3 length: 15 amino acids. V was shortened by 3 bases and J by 4 bases, with 15 bases between the two germline ends. The CDR3 sequence: CASSQGRRTGYGYTF. The CDR3 region has the DNA TGTGCCAGCAGCCAGGGCCGGAGAACGGGCTATGGCTACACCTTC.

Details on this clonotype: Being one base from a much bigger clone, this may be a read error. V gene TRBV5-5 combines with J gene TRBJ2-5; the D gene is possibly TRBD1 (7 bases). The V end lost 0 bases, the J end lost 11 bases, and 17 bases lay between the germline ends. Germline V gives CDR1 SGHKS, CDR2 YYEKEE (reference sequence). The CDR3 spans 14 residues. Written as DNA, the CDR3 is TGTGCCAGCAGCTTGGGGGCAGGGGGGAATGAGCAGTACTTC. Residues: CASSLGAGGNEQYF.